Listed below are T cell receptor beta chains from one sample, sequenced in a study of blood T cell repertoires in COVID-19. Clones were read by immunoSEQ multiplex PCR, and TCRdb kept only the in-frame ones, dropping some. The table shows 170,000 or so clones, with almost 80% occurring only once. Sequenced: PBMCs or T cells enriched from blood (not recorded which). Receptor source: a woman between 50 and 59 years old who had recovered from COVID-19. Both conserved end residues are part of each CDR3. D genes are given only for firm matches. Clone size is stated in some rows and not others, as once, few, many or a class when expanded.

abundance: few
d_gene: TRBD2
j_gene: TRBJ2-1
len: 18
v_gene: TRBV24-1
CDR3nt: TGTGCCACCAGTGATCAATCCTTAGCGGGAGGCCTCCACAATGAGCAGTTCTTC
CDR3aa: CATSDQSLAGGLHNEQFF

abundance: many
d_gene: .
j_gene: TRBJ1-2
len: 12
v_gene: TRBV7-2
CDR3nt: TGTGCCAGCAGTTGGATCAGGGATGGCTACACCTTC
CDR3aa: CASSWIRDGYTF

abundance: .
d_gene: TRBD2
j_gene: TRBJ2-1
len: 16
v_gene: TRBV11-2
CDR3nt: TGTGCCAGCAGTCGATTGACTAGCGCCCTCAACAATGAGCAGTTCTTC
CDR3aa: CASSRLTSALNNEQFF

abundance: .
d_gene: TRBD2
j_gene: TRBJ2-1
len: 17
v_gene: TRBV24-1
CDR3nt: TGTGCCACCAGTGACCCAAGGACTAGCGGAGGATACAATGAGCAGTTCTTC
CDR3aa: CATSDPRTSGGYNEQFF

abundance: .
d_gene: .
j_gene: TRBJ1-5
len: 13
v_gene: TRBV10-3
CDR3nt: TGTGCCATCACCGCGGGCCTCAATCAGCCCCAGCATTTT
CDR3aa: CAITAGLNQPQHF

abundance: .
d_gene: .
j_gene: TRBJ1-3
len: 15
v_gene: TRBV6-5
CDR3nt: TGTGCCAGCAGACCCCCCGGGGGAAGGGGAAACACCATATATTTT
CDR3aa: CASRPPGGRGNTIYF

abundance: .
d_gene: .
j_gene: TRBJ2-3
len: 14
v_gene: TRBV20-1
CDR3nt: TGCAGTGCTAGTTTGACGGGAGTTACAGATACGCAGTATTTT
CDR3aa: CSASLTGVTDTQYF

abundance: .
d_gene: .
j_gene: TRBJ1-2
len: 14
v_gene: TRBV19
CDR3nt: TGTGCCAGTAAGGACACCACCGGAATATATGGCTACACCTTC
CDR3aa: CASKDTTGIYGYTF

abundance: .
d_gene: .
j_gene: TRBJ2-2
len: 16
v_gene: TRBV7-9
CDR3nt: TGTGCCAGCACCCCTATAAGCGGTGCGAACACCGGGGAGCTGTTTTTT
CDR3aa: CASTPISGANTGELFF

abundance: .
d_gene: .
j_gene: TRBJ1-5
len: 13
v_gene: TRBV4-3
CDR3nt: TGCGCCAGCAGCCAGGGAAGGGGAAAGCCCCAGCATTTT
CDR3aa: CASSQGRGKPQHF

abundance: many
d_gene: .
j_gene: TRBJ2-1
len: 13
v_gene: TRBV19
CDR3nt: TGTGCCAGTAGTAAGAGCTCCTACAATGAGCAGTTCTTC
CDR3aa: CASSKSSYNEQFF

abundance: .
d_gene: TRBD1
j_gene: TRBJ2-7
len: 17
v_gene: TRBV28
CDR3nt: TGTGCCAGCAGGGATAAGGCTGGACAGGGTTTCTTCAGTGGGCAGTACTTC
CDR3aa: CASRDKAGQGFFSGQYF

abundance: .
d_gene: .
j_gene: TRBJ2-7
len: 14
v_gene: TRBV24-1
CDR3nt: TGTGCCACCAGTGAGGGGCTGGGGCCTGACGAGCAGTACTTC
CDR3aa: CATSEGLGPDEQYF

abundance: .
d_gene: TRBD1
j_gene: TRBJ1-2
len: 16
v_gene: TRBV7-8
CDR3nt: TGTGCCAGCAGCTTCCCCAGGGACAGTTCTAACTATGGCTACACCTTC
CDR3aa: CASSFPRDSSNYGYTF

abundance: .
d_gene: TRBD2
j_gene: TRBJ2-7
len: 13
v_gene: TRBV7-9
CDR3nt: TGTGCCAGCAGCTCAGCGGGAGTGGGCGAGCAGTACTTC
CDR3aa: CASSSAGVGEQYF